Following are 21 T cell receptor beta chains from one sample sequenced in a study of CD8+ T cells in alopecia areata. Markers including CD4, CD8alpha, NKG2D and NKG2ACE guided sorting of pooled cutaneous lymph node cells. RNA extraction was followed by reverse transcription into cDNA, which acted as the sequencing template. Libraries were prepared by immunoSEQ multiplex PCR; TCRdb keeps only in-frame clonotypes and omits some of them. The counts give under 350,000 clones, none of them seen only once; around 1.2% is held by the top ten. The sample taken for sequencing was CD4+ T cells sorted from a lymph node. The receptors here all came from a C3H/HeJ mouse with alopecia areata. As its MHC haplotype, the strain has H2-k.

Regarding this clone: Genes and germline are mouse. The observed sequence ends 4 residues before the CDR3 terminus, with the missing tail filled in from the germline J gene. The chain links TRBV19 to TRBJ2-5; 7 bases are shared with TRBD1. The CDR3 contains 14 residues. The V and J ends lost 6 bases and 3 bases, in that order; junction bases with no gene match: 7. In germline, CDR1 is FNHDT, CDR2 SITEND (reference sequence). CDR3 in amino acids: CASTPGTVQDTQYF. The CDR3 DNA, read in part, is TGTGCCAGCACCCCCGGGACAGTGCAAGAC. The full variable domain, completed using reference TRBV19 and TRBJ2-5, is GGIITQTPKFLIGQEGQKLTLKCQQNFNHDTMYWYRQDSGKGLRLIYYSITENDLQKGDLSEGYDASREKKSSFSLTVTSAQKNEMAVFLCASTPGTVQDTQYFGPGTRLLVL.

For this clone: The germline and genes are mouse ones. The sequence runs out 4 residues before the end of the CDR3; the remainder is reconstructed from the germline J gene. The V gene is TRBV13-3, the J gene TRBJ1-1; no reliable D call. CDR1 is NNHDY and CDR2 is SYVADS in the germline V gene. V lost 5 bases, J lost 3 bases, and 5 bases lay in between. This CDR3 spans 11 amino acids. CDR3 DNA, as far as it was read: TGTGCCAGCAGCCTGTACACA. Its translation is CASSLYT. Given in full, the CDR3 is CASSLYTEVFF.

This clone showed up just a few times. The genes are named according to mouse. The read comes to an end 4 residues before the CDR3 does, leaving the germline J gene to fill in the end. Other DNA sequences of this sample code for an identical CDR3. The chain is built from TRBV12-1 and TRBJ1-2; no clear D gene. There are 12 residues in the CDR3. The germline V gene has CDR1 SGHSN and CDR2 HYEKVE. V was shortened by 0 bases and J by 3 bases, with 4 bases between the two germline ends. The CDR3 DNA, read in part, is TGTGCCAGCTCTCTCACAGACTCC. Translated, it gives CASSLTDS. The CDR3 in full is CASSLTDSDYTF.

This clone showed up just a few times. All gene names here are mouse names. Coverage ceases 4 residues before the CDR3 finishes, and the germline J gene fills in the end. The chain combines TRBV13-1 with TRBJ2-7, with 12 bases matching TRBD2. The CDR3 runs to 15 residues. CDR1 is NSHNY, CDR2 SYGAGN, per germline. The covered CDR3 bases are TGTGCCAGCAGGTACCCGGACTGGGGGGGGTAT. Its protein product is CASRYPDWGGY. The CDR3 as a whole reads CASRYPDWGGYEQYF.

Worth noting for this clone: The listed genes are named as in mouse. The read stops 4 residues short of the end of the CDR3; the missing end is completed from the germline J gene. Different DNA sequences within this sample yield the same CDR3. This chain joins TRBV1 and TRBJ2-7, with 9 bases matching TRBD2. This CDR3 comprises 13 residues. The germline V gene encodes CDR1 NSQYPW and CDR2 LRSPGD (reference sequence). CDR3 bases read: TGCACCTGCAGTGCGCTGGGGGGGTAT. Protein: CTCSALGGY. The entire CDR3 reads CTCSALGGYEQYF.

In the case of this clone: Gene and germline names: mouse. The read terminates 4 residues ahead of where the CDR3 ends, so the germline J gene completes it. The same CDR3 arises from other DNA sequences in this sample as well. V gene TRBV19 combines with J gene TRBJ2-4, with D perhaps matching TRBD1 (6 bases). The germline V gene encodes CDR1 FNHDT and CDR2 SITEND (reference sequence). This CDR3 region has 12 residues. The CDR3 loop reads CASSIQGNTLYF. The sequenced CDR3 bases are TGTGCCAGCAGTATTCAGGGGAAC.

Remarks on this clone: Mouse gene names apply. The observed sequence ends 4 residues before the CDR3 terminus, with the missing tail filled in from the germline J gene. V usage is TRBV13-1 and J usage is TRBJ1-1; D may be TRBD1 (6 bases). Germline V lookup: CDR1 NSHNY, CDR2 SYGAGN. The CDR3 totals 16 residues. Trimming stripped 1 base from V and 1 base from J, with 14 bases between. CDR3 sequence: CASSDPPGRGNTEVFF. The part of the CDR3 DNA that was read is TGTGCCAGCAGTGATCCCCCCGGCAGGGGGAACACA.

A word on this clone: Gene names are the mouse ones. The sequenced fragment ends 4 residues before the CDR3 boundary, so the rest is inferred from the germline J gene. The J gene is TRBJ2-3, the V gene TRBV19, with 9 nucleotides matching TRBD2. V lost 4 bases to trimming and J lost 4 bases; unmatched junction nucleotides: 7. CDR1 is FNHDT and CDR2 is SITEND in the germline V gene (reference sequence). CDR3 length: 15 amino acids. The CDR3 loop is CASSPPTGGTETLYF. The sequenced part of the CDR3 DNA is TGTGCCAGCAGTCCCCCGACTGGGGGAACAGAA.

This clone came up a few times. Gene labels here are mouse ones. The CDR3 goes on 4 residues after the read ends, and that part is filled in from the germline J gene. This chain connects TRBV2 to TRBJ1-2; the D is unclear. V lost 0 bases and J lost 0, with 2 bases in between. The germline gives CDR1 LGHNA, CDR2 YSYQKL. This CDR3 is built from 13 residues. CDR3 region: CASSQEANSDYTF. The sequenced part of the CDR3 DNA is TGTGCCAGCAGCCAAGAAGCAAACTCC. The variable domain in full, with the rest retrieved from reference TRBV2 and TRBJ1-2, is DPKIIQKPKYLVAVTGSEKILICEQYLGHNAMYWYRQSAKKPLEFMFSYSYQKLMDNQTASSRFQPQSSKKNHLDLQITALKPDDSATYFCASSQEANSDYTFGSGTRLLVI.

In this sample, this clone turned up a few times. A clone one base away is much larger, so this may be a read error. Gene labels here are mouse ones. Read coverage stops 4 residues before the CDR3 terminus; the germline J gene supplies the remainder. This chain joins TRBV5 and TRBJ1-1; D gene uncertain. Trimming left V 0 bases short and J 3 bases short, with 5 bases between. Germline-derived CDR1 and CDR2 are LGHNA and YNLKQL (reference sequence). This CDR3 has 13 amino acids. The CDR3 sequence is CASSQDRHTEVFF. The DNA read from the CDR3 is TGTGCCAGCAGCCAAGACAGACACACA.

This clone was counted between two and nine times. Any gene name here is a mouse gene name. CDR3 DNA (partial): TGTGCCAGCAGTGATCAGGGGGTTAACCAAGAC. Residues: CASSDQGVNQD. The entire CDR3 protein is CASSDQGVNQDTQYF. The chain carries TRBV13-3 and TRBJ2-5; 7 bases line up with TRBD1. The read comes to an end 4 residues before the CDR3 does, leaving the germline J gene to fill in the end. The CDR3 sequence is 15 residues long. The V gene end was trimmed by 1 base and the J gene end by 0 bases; junction bases not matched to a gene: 2. From germline, CDR1 is NNHDY and CDR2 SYVADS.

Concerning this clone: All gene names here are mouse names. Other DNA sequences from this sample encode an identical CDR3 as well. The CDR3 sequence is CTCSVGQGSAETLYF. CDR3 DNA (partial): TGCACCTGCAGTGTGGGACAGGGTAGTGCAGAA. V is TRBV1 and J is TRBJ2-3, with 9 bases aligning to TRBD1. The read ends 4 residues shy of where the CDR3 ends; the end is completed using the germline J gene. The CDR3 extends over 15 amino acids. Germline V lookup: CDR1 NSQYPW, CDR2 LRSPGD (reference sequence). With V trimmed by 4 bases and J by 0 bases, 2 bases remained unmatched.

This clone was seen a few times. These gene names are mouse names. The read comes to an end 4 residues before the CDR3 does, leaving the germline J gene to fill in the end. The chain carries TRBV19 and TRBJ2-2; 11 bases map to TRBD1. The germline CDR1 and CDR2 sequences are FNHDT and SITEND (reference sequence). CDR3 size: 15 residues. V trimming: 5 bases; J trimming: 5 bases; junction bases outside the gene matches: 5. CDR3 amino acids: CASSPGQGATGQLYF. The covered CDR3 bases are TGTGCCAGCAGCCCCGGACAGGGGGCGACCGGG. Combining the CDR3 with reference TRBV19 and TRBJ2-2 gives the whole variable domain GGIITQTPKFLIGQEGQKLTLKCQQNFNHDTMYWYRQDSGKGLRLIYYSITENDLQKGDLSEGYDASREKKSSFSLTVTSAQKNEMAVFLCASSPGQGATGQLYFGEGSKLTVL.

This clone was counted ten times or more. Gene labels here are mouse ones. The read ends 4 residues early relative to the CDR3; the germline J gene fills the gap. This chain links TRBV17 with TRBJ2-7; D is unresolved. Germline-derived CDR1 and CDR2 are MNHDT and YYDKIL. V lost 5 bases and J 0 bases, leaving 8 bases between the germline ends. This CDR3 has 13 amino acids. The DNA read from the CDR3 is TGTGCTAGCAGTCCATACAGCTCCTAT. It is translated as CASSPYSSY. The full CDR3 protein reads CASSPYSSYEQYF.

There are a few counts of this clone. Mouse germline and gene names are used. The read is 4 residues too short to cover the CDR3 end, so that end is filled in from the germline J gene. The V call is TRBV5, the J call TRBJ1-1; weak D call: TRBD1 (5 bases). The V gene lost 4 bases and the J gene lost 0 bases, with 9 bases spanning the gap. The CDR3 has 14 amino acids. The germline CDR1 and CDR2 sequences are LGHNA and YNLKQL (reference sequence). The CDR3 sequence is CASSLQGTNTEVFF. CDR3 DNA, as far as it was read: TGTGCCAGCAGCCTCCAGGGCACAAACACA.

On this clone: Germline and genes: mouse. The read comes to an end 4 residues before the CDR3 does, leaving the germline J gene to fill in the end. The chain is built from TRBV19 and TRBJ2-3; TRBD2 matches at 8 bases. The ends lost 1 base at V and 4 bases at J; junction bases unmatched: 5. The CDR3 sequence is 15 residues long. The germline CDR1 and CDR2 sequences are FNHDT and SITEND (reference sequence). CDR3 region: CASSIPLGETETLYF. The DNA read from the CDR3 is TGTGCCAGCAGTATACCACTGGGGGAGACAGAA.

To note about this clone: Gene and germline names: mouse. The CDR3 sequence: CASRWGTGVYEQYF. Incomplete CDR3 DNA: TGTGCCAGCAGATGGGGGACTGGGGTCTAT. V usage is TRBV19 and J usage is TRBJ2-7, with 10 nucleotides matching TRBD2. The read terminates 4 residues before the CDR3 end, so the remaining end is supplied by the germline J gene. The germline V gene encodes CDR1 FNHDT and CDR2 SITEND (reference sequence). The CDR3 covers 14 residues. J gave up 3 bases and V 5 bases, and 5 bases lay outside the gene matches.

This clone occurred a few times. This may stem from a read error, because a much larger clone lies one nucleotide away. Germline and genes: mouse. The read stops 4 residues short of the end of the CDR3; the missing end is completed from the germline J gene. The same CDR3 also results from other DNA sequences found in this sample. V is TRBV19 and J is TRBJ2-7, with 10 bases lining up with TRBD2. Germline values: CDR1 FNHDT, CDR2 SITEND (reference sequence). CDR3 size: 13 residues. Partial CDR3 DNA: TGTGCCAGCAGTCGGGACTGGGGTTAT. Its translation: CASSRDWGY. The full CDR3 protein reads CASSRDWGYEQYF. Variable domain in full (rest from reference TRBV19 and TRBJ2-7): GGIITQTPKFLIGQEGQKLTLKCQQNFNHDTMYWYRQDSGKGLRLIYYSITENDLQKGDLSEGYDASREKKSSFSLTVTSAQKNEMAVFLCASSRDWGYEQYFGPGTRLTVL.

With respect to this clone: Gene names refer to mouse genes. Coverage ceases 4 residues before the CDR3 finishes, and the germline J gene fills in the end. This chain joins TRBV5 and TRBJ2-2, with D hard to call. Germline V gene lookup returns CDR1 LGHNA and CDR2 YNLKQL (reference sequence). This CDR3 region has 15 residues. V lost 1 base, J lost 0 bases, and 6 bases lay in between. CDR3 in amino acids: CASSQVKANTGQLYF. CDR3 DNA, as far as it was read: TGTGCCAGCAGCCAAGTTAAAGCAAACACCGGG.

About this clone itself: Germline and genes here are mouse. The read halts 4 residues ahead of the CDR3 end, with the missing end drawn from the germline J gene. The chain employs TRBV19 and TRBJ2-2; D not resolved. From germline, CDR1 is FNHDT and CDR2 SITEND (reference sequence). The V gene lost 1 base and the J gene lost 5 bases, with 6 bases spanning the gap. There are 13 residues in the CDR3. Incomplete CDR3 DNA: TGTGCCAGCAGTATAAGGGTAACCGGG. Encoded protein: CASSIRVTG. The entire CDR3 is CASSIRVTGQLYF.

This clone was observed a few times. Germline and genes here are mouse. The read terminates 4 residues ahead of where the CDR3 ends, so the germline J gene completes it. The J gene is TRBJ1-2, the V gene TRBV13-1; a weak D match, TRBD1 (5 bases). Per the germline V gene, CDR1 is NSHNY and CDR2 is SYGAGN. CDR3 length: 14 residues. V was trimmed by 1 base and J by 1 base, leaving 8 bases between them. The CDR3 sequence: CASSDSGGNSDYTF. The CDR3 DNA, read in part, is TGTGCCAGCAGTGATTCGGGGGGAAACTCC.